The 27 T cell receptor beta chains listed next were all sequenced from one sample in a study of cytomegalovirus exposure and HLA in healthy donors. 13 Jbeta primers and 60 Vbeta primers were used for the PCR. Sequencing was performed with immunoSEQ multiplex PCR; in TCRdb, only in-frame clones are kept and a portion is missing. The sample consists of approximately 110,000 clones, roughly 70% of them appearing once. The sequenced sample consisted of PBMCs. The receptors come from a woman aged 40 to 49 in good health and CMV-seropositive.

The J gene is TRBJ2-7, the V gene TRBV27, with 8 bases identical to TRBD2. Germline CDR1 MNHEY, CDR2 SMNVEV (reference sequence). Trimming cost V 5 bases and J 4 bases; bases outside gene matches: 10. This CDR3 has 15 residues. The chain's CDR3 is CASSVKPLAAYEQYF. The CDR3 bases are TGTGCCAGCAGTGTCAAACCACTAGCGGCTTACGAGCAGTACTTC.

The V call is TRBV5-4, the J call TRBJ2-3, with a weak D call TRBD1 (5 bases). Trimming cost V 4 bases and J 0 bases, with 15 bases left between them. Looked up from germline, CDR1 is SGHNT and CDR2 is YYREEE (reference sequence). This CDR3 is 16 amino acids long. CDR3 in amino acids: CASSPTGLRSTDTQYF. The CDR3 DNA sequence: TGTGCCAGCAGCCCCACAGGTCTAAGAAGCACAGATACGCAGTATTTT.

This clone was detected only a few times. V gene TRBV10-3 combines with J gene TRBJ2-3; TRBD2 is a possible D gene (5 bases). Trimming removed 2 bases from V and 2 bases from J, with 8 bases in between. The CDR3 extends over 14 amino acids. The germline CDR1 and CDR2 sequences are ENHRY and SYGVKD. The CDR3 loop reads CAISEVANTDTQYF. In DNA form, the CDR3 reads TGTGCCATCAGTGAGGTAGCGAACACAGATACGCAGTATTTT.

The V gene is TRBV7-6, the J gene TRBJ1-2, with TRBD1 identical over 9 bases. V shed 2 bases, J shed 4 bases, and the junction held 5 bases outside the gene matches. CDR1 and CDR2 from the germline V gene are SGHVS and FNYEAQ. The length of the CDR3 is 15 residues. This CDR3 reads CASSLSGQGTYGYTF. CDR3 in DNA: TGTGCCAGCAGCTTATCTGGACAGGGGACCTATGGCTACACCTTC.

This clone was counted once. This rearrangement joins TRBV9 to TRBJ2-7; 8 bases match TRBD2. Germline loops: CDR1 SGDLS, CDR2 YYNGEE. Trimming at V came to 4 bases and at J to 4 bases, leaving 10 bases not matched to a gene. The CDR3 is made up of 15 amino acids. The CDR3 DNA follows: TGTGCCAGCAGCCCCCATAGAGCGGGGGTTTACGAGCAGTACTTC. Translated: CASSPHRAGVYEQYF.

The V call is TRBV30, the J call TRBJ2-1; 11 positions agree with TRBD2. Germline V gives CDR1 GTSNPN, CDR2 SVGIG (reference sequence). CDR3 size: 15 residues. With 0 bases clipped from V and 8 bases from J, the junction kept 6 bases outside the gene matches. CDR3 amino acids: CAWSVGSGRGDEQFF. The CDR3 coding sequence is TGTGCCTGGAGTGTAGGTAGCGGGAGGGGGGATGAGCAGTTCTTC.

The sample holds one count of this clone. This chain links TRBV9 with TRBJ2-1; a possible D gene is TRBD2 (6 bases). CDR3 length: 14 residues. Trimming cost V 2 bases and J 4 bases, with 10 bases left between them. The V gene's germline CDR1 is SGDLS and CDR2 YYNGEE. The CDR3 DNA reads TGTGCCAGCAGCGTCGGGACTGGATACAATGAGCAGTTCTTC. Its translation: CASSVGTGYNEQFF.

The rearrangement joins TRBV5-1 to TRBJ2-2, with TRBD2 identical over 14 bases. The germline V gene has CDR1 SGHRS and CDR2 YFSETQ. The length of the CDR3 is 16 residues. V lost 4 bases to trimming and J lost 6 bases; unmatched junction nucleotides: 5. This CDR3 is CASSLRLAGGPGELFF. In nucleotides, the CDR3 is TGCGCCAGCAGCCTCAGACTAGCGGGAGGGCCCGGGGAGCTGTTTTTT.

The chain couples TRBV6-1 to TRBJ2-4; unclear D gene. The CDR3 has 13 residues. Trimming shortened V by 9 bases and J by 4 bases, and 13 bases separated the two germline ends. Germline CDR1 reads MNHNS; CDR2 reads SASEGT. CDR3 residues: CASAREVKNIQYF. The CDR3 region has the DNA TGTGCCAGTGCTCGAGAGGTGAAAAACATTCAGTACTTC.

The chain combines TRBV9 with TRBJ2-5; D call uncertain. The CDR3 runs 16 residues. Deletions cut 3 bases from V and 0 bases from J, with 15 bases between. Germline V gene data show CDR1 as SGDLS and CDR2 as YYNGEE. The CDR3: CASSGMTGDYQETQYF. The CDR3 DNA reads TGTGCCAGCAGCGGGATGACGGGTGACTACCAAGAGACCCAGTACTTC.

V is TRBV5-6 and J is TRBJ2-1; possibly TRBD1 for D (5 bases). This CDR3 contains 11 residues. Trimming removed 0 bases from V and 13 bases from J, with 8 bases in between. Germline V lookup: CDR1 SGHDT, CDR2 YYEEEE. The CDR3 spells CASSLVGAQFF. In nucleotides, the CDR3 is TGTGCCAGCAGCTTGGTAGGGGCACAGTTCTTC.

The chain recombines TRBV12-5 with TRBJ2-5; 10 nucleotides match TRBD1. The better agreement between TRBJ2-7 and the DNA end casts doubt on the J call. The CDR3 is 14 residues long. Germline CDR1 LGHNT, CDR2 FRNRAP. CDR3 DNA sequence: TGTGCTAGTGGTTTGGCTTGGACAGGGGGCGAGCAGTACTTC. Its protein is CASGLAWTGGEQYF.

V is TRBV7-8 and J is TRBJ2-7; D is possibly TRBD2 (6 bases). Looked up from germline, CDR1 is SGHVS and CDR2 is FQNEAQ. This CDR3 is 16 amino acids long. V lost 1 base to trimming and J lost 3 bases, with 16 bases between them. The DNA for the CDR3 is TGTGCCAGCAGCTTAGTGGCTGCGGGGATCCGCTACGAGCAGTACTTC. Encoded protein: CASSLVAAGIRYEQYF.

The chain links TRBV11-3 to TRBJ2-7; possibly TRBD2 for D (5 bases). This CDR3 region has 15 residues. V lost 2 bases and J lost 3, with 14 bases in between. Germline CDR1 is SGHNT and CDR2 is YENEEA. The CDR3 region is CASSLQAAGDYEQYF. Here the CDR3 DNA reads TGTGCCAGCAGCTTACAGGCCGCCGGGGACTACGAGCAGTACTTC.

The chain employs TRBV27 and TRBJ1-2; 7 bases agree with TRBD1. This CDR3 is 14 amino acids long. V gave up 6 bases and J gave up 6 bases; unmatched junction bases: 10. Per the germline V gene, CDR1 is MNHEY and CDR2 is SMNVEV (reference sequence). CDR3: CASSTQATGNGYTF. For the CDR3, the DNA is TGTGCCAGCAGCACACAAGCGACAGGGAATGGCTACACCTTC.

CDR3 coding DNA: TGTGCCTGGAGCGGACTAGCGGGGGGTTTGCAAGAGACCCAGTACTTC. Protein: CAWSGLAGGLQETQYF. The chain carries TRBV30 and TRBJ2-5, with 14 positions matching TRBD2. Losses at the gene ends were 3 bases for V and 2 bases for J; bases not matched to a gene: 5. The CDR3 is made up of 16 amino acids. CDR1 is GTSNPN, CDR2 SVGIG, per germline (reference sequence).

This clone appeared a few times. The CDR3 spells CASSSLAGAGHEQYF. In DNA form, the CDR3 reads TGTGCCAGCAGCTCCTTAGCGGGGGCAGGCCACGAGCAGTACTTC. This chain connects TRBV5-4 to TRBJ2-7, with TRBD2 matching over 9 bases. Germline loops: CDR1 SGHNT, CDR2 YYREEE (reference sequence). This CDR3 has 15 residues. V gave up 3 bases and J gave up 5 bases; unmatched junction bases: 9.

The V gene is TRBV14, the J gene TRBJ1-5; 9 nucleotides agree with TRBD1. This CDR3 region has 18 residues. The ends lost 6 bases at V and 2 bases at J; junction bases unmatched: 14. Per germline, CDR1 SGHDN and CDR2 FVKESK. The DNA of the CDR3 is TGTGCCAGCAGAATCCGGGACAGGGCCAGGCCGGGCAATCAGCCCCAGCATTTT. Translating gives CASRIRDRARPGNQPQHF.

V and J are TRBV5-1 and TRBJ1-2, with D maybe TRBD1 (5 bases). The CDR3 covers 16 residues. V lost 6 bases and J lost 8, with 26 bases in between. Germline V gene sequence: CDR1 SGHRS, CDR2 YFSETQ. The CDR3 spells CASTPRGAGGRRGYTF. The CDR3 DNA is TGCGCCAGCACTCCCCGTGGGGCCGGAGGGCGCCGGGGCTACACCTTC.

This clone occurred a few times. The J gene is TRBJ2-3, the V gene TRBV7-2; 12 bases fit TRBD2. The length of the CDR3 is 15 residues. The germline CDR1 and CDR2 sequences are SGHTA and FQGNSA. J lost 4 bases, V lost 6 bases, and 5 bases had no gene match. Here the CDR3 DNA reads TGTGCCAGCAGGTTACTAGCGGGGGGACCAGATACGCAGTATTTT. Amino acid sequence: CASRLLAGGPDTQYF.

This clone was observed a handful of times. This chain connects TRBV7-6 to TRBJ2-7; D is possibly TRBD2 (5 bases). CDR3 length equals 12 residues. Trimming took off 5 bases at V and 3 bases at J, with 8 bases between the two ends. Germline lookup yields CDR1 SGHVS and CDR2 FNYEAQ. CDR3 sequence: CASSPRGYEQYF. CDR3 in DNA: TGTGCCAGCAGCCCACGGGGCTACGAGCAGTACTTC.

The rearrangement joins TRBV5-1 to TRBJ2-1, with 8 bases matching TRBD2. The length of the CDR3 is 15 residues. J gave up 0 bases and V 3 bases, and 2 bases lay outside the gene matches. Germline CDR1 and CDR2: SGHRS and YFSETQ. CDR3 nucleotide sequence: TGCGCCAGCAGCTCCGGGACTAGCTCCTACAATGAGCAGTTCTTC. Translation gives CASSSGTSSYNEQFF.

The gene calls are TRBV5-4 and TRBJ2-1; 8 bases are a match to TRBD1. From germline, CDR1 is SGHNT and CDR2 YYREEE (reference sequence). The CDR3 runs 14 residues. J gave up 6 bases and V 1 base, and 3 bases lay outside the gene matches. The CDR3, as DNA: TGTGCCAGCAGCTTGCGGACAGGGCCCAATGAGCAGTTCTTC. This translates into CASSLRTGPNEQFF.

This rearrangement joins TRBV4-1 to TRBJ2-2; D possibly corresponds to TRBD1 (5 bases). Germline CDR1 and CDR2: MGHRA and YSYEKL. The CDR3 totals 16 residues. Between the trimmed V and J ends, which lost 1 base and 5 bases, there was a span of 14 bases. The CDR3 is CASSQVKGWGTGELFF. For the CDR3, the DNA is TGCGCCAGCAGCCAAGTGAAGGGGTGGGGAACCGGGGAGCTGTTTTTT.

The rearrangement uses TRBV9 and TRBJ2-5; 7 bases map to TRBD1. This CDR3 region has 16 residues. Trimming removed 4 bases from V and 3 bases from J; junction bases left unmatched: 12. Germline V gene sequence: CDR1 SGDLS, CDR2 YYNGEE. The CDR3 sequence: CASSPIPGTAEETQYF. As DNA, the CDR3 is TGTGCCAGCAGCCCTATACCTGGGACAGCAGAAGAGACCCAGTACTTC.

Only a few counts were recorded for this clone. The V call is TRBV6-1, the J call TRBJ2-3, with 7 bases fitting TRBD2. The CDR3 sequence is 12 residues long. V lost 7 bases and J lost 14; bases outside the gene matches: 12. Germline CDR1 MNHNS, CDR2 SASEGT. CDR3 in amino acids: CASTRAGSPWYF. Written as DNA, the CDR3 is TGTGCCAGCACCCGAGCGGGGTCCCCCTGGTATTTT.

This clone was observed a few times. The rearrangement uses TRBV5-8 and TRBJ2-7; a weak D match, TRBD1 (5 bases). Trimming pared 5 bases from V and 7 bases from J, leaving 13 bases between. The CDR3 totals 12 residues. CDR1 is SGHTS, CDR2 YDEGEE, per germline. Here the CDR3 reads CASRWAGQEQYF. The CDR3 DNA sequence: TGTGCCAGCAGGTGGGCAGGGCAAGAGCAGTACTTC.